Given below is one T cell receptor (beta chain) in context. Its antigen is undetermined. This sample was taken from a study of shared clonotypes between healthy human individuals. Notes on the study in general: Clonotype sharing among donors, it was expected, would be affected by sequencing depth.

The assay ran at deep level. Method: immunoSEQ multiplex PCR; TCRdb's copy keeps in-frame clones and lacks some. The table records about 2.1 million clones, 80% to 95% of them present only once. This CDR3 has 15 residues. The V gene end was trimmed by 8 bases and the J gene end by 3 bases; junction bases not matched to a gene: 6. Germline values: CDR1 SEHNR, CDR2 FQNEAQ (reference sequence). Naive CD8 populations comprised CD45RO-negative cells positively selected for CCR7, excluding terminally differentiated effector memory CD45RA+ cells. This sequence originates from a man between 18 and 35 years old in good health. Some clones in this sample may be carry-over from other donors' samples. Sequencing was done on a sample of naive CD8+ T cells from PBMCs. The rearrangement joins TRBV7-9 to TRBJ2-2; 10 nucleotides match TRBD2. The CDR3 protein is CASGPGLAYTGELFF. The CDR3 DNA is TGTGCCAGCGGACCGGGACTAGCGTACACCGGGGAGCTGTTTTTT. The complete variable domain, with remaining parts taken from reference TRBV7-9 and TRBJ2-2, reads DTGVSQNPRHKITKRGQNVTFRCDPISEHNRLYWYRQTLGQGPEFLTYFQNEAQLEKSRLLSDRFSAERPKGSFSTLEIQRTEQGDSAMYLCASGPGLAYTGELFFGEGSRLTVL.